The 28 T cell receptor beta chains below come from one sample, sequenced in a study of T cells in Graves' hyperthyroidism and ophthalmopathy. The source material, RNA transcripts, was used to amplify TCR beta CDR3 regions. Primed by the HTBI set, a first-round RT-PCR was run on the TCR CDR3. MiXCR was run by TCRdb on the multiplex PCR reads, yielding one entry per CDR3 protein. The sample gives hundreds of thousands of distinct CDR3 sequences, 14% of which show up once; roughly 10% is in the top ten. The sequenced sample consisted of blood. Every receptor here comes from a young woman with Graves' hyperthyroidism.

This clonotype was counted many times. The chain recombines TRBV20-1 with TRBJ2-1, with 9 nucleotides matching TRBD2. The CDR3 totals 15 residues. Trimming at V came to 3 bases and at J to 0 bases, leaving 3 bases not matched to a gene. Germline CDR1 is DFQATT and CDR2 is SNEGSKA (reference sequence). The CDR3 loop is CSARSGRSSYNEQFF. In DNA form, the CDR3 reads TGCAGTGCTAGGAGCGGGAGGAGCTCCTACAATGAGCAGTTCTTC.

This clonotype appeared a few times. A junction boundary mismatches the germline segment, possibly from a read error. The chain links TRBV6-1 to TRBJ1-4; unclear D gene. The CDR3 sequence is 18 residues long. From germline, CDR1 is MNHNS and CDR2 SASEGT. CDR3 coding DNA: TGTGCCAGCGGTGATCGCTTCAGAACCATAGGAGGGCGTGAAAAACTGTTTTTT. This sequence encodes CASGDRFRTIGGREKLFF.

In its sample, this clonotype was seen a few times. The chain is built from TRBV18 and TRBJ1-4, with TRBD1 as a possible D gene (6 bases). Germline CDR1 KGHSH, CDR2 LQKENI. The V gene lost 2 bases and the J gene lost 0 bases, with 10 bases spanning the gap. This CDR3 contains 16 residues. The CDR3 protein is CASSPMGATTNEKLFF. The DNA of the CDR3 is TGTGCCAGCTCACCAATGGGGGCTACAACTAATGAAAAACTGTTTTTT.

With regard to this clonotype: The junction differs from germline at one of its ends, possibly a read error. V is TRBV11-1 and J is TRBJ1-1; no reliable D call. The germline V gene has CDR1 SGHAT and CDR2 FQDESV (reference sequence). This CDR3 is 13 amino acids long. For the CDR3, the DNA is TGCGCCAGCAGCCTACTGAGGGTCACTGAAGCTTTCTTT. It translates to CASSLLRVTEAFF.

This clonotype was seen many times. The genes are TRBV3-1 and TRBJ1-1; D remains ambiguous. Germline CDR1 and CDR2: LGHDT and YNNKEL (reference sequence). Trimming took 3 bases from V and 5 from J, leaving 13 bases between them. The length of the CDR3 is 14 residues. The DNA of the CDR3 is TGTGCCAGCAGCCAGCAGCCCCCGGGGACTGAAGCTTTCTTT. Its translation: CASSQQPPGTEAFF.

This clonotype was seen only a few times. The V call is TRBV6-2 or TRBV6-3, the J call TRBJ1-2, with D unclear. The germline V and J ends were trimmed by 6 bases and 3 bases, with 17 bases remaining between them. Germline loops: CDR1 MNHEY, CDR2 SVGEGT. The CDR3 sequence is 15 residues long. CDR3 coding DNA: TGTGCCAGCAGCCCGACTGCTGGAGGGCACTATGGCTACACCTTC. It translates to CASSPTAGGHYGYTF.

This clonotype showed up many times. The chain couples TRBV6-6 to TRBJ2-7, with D unresolved. V lost 0 bases and J lost 2, with 11 bases in between. The CDR3 sequence is 15 residues long. Germline lookup yields CDR1 MNHNY and CDR2 SVGAGI (reference sequence). CDR3: CASSYSSEWAYEQYF. CDR3 DNA: TGTGCCAGCAGTTACTCGAGTGAGTGGGCCTACGAGCAGTACTTC.

The genes are TRBV6-1 and TRBJ2-2; 8 bases match TRBD2. V shed 4 bases and J 6 bases; nucleotides not matched to a gene: 10. Germline assignment: CDR1 MNHNS and CDR2 SASEGT. This CDR3 comprises 16 residues. CDR3 residues: CASSALAGINPGELFF. In DNA, the CDR3 is TGTGCCAGCAGTGCCTTAGCGGGAATAAACCCCGGGGAGCTGTTTTTT.

V gene TRBV9 combines with J gene TRBJ2-7; a possible D gene is TRBD2 (5 bases). The CDR3 totals 15 residues. Germline V CDR1 and CDR2: SGDLS, YYNGEE. V was shortened by 3 bases and J by 0 bases, with 13 bases between the two germline ends. CDR3 sequence reads: CASSAGLGSSYEQYF. The CDR3 bases are TGTGCCAGCAGCGCCGGACTGGGTAGCTCCTACGAGCAGTACTTC.

This clonotype showed up many times. V gene TRBV7-2 combines with J gene TRBJ2-3, with 7 bases identical to TRBD2. CDR3 size: 16 residues. With 1 base clipped from V and 0 bases from J, the junction kept 4 bases outside the gene matches. CDR1 and CDR2 from the germline V gene are SGHTA and FQGNSA. This CDR3 is CASSLVGAGSTDTQYF. CDR3 nucleotide sequence: TGTGCCAGCAGCTTAGTGGGAGCGGGAAGCACAGATACGCAGTATTTT.

This clonotype was counted ten times or more. The rearrangement joins TRBV28 to TRBJ2-1; no clear D. V was shortened by 6 bases and J by 0 bases, with 15 bases between the two germline ends. CDR1 and CDR2 from the germline V gene are MDHEN and SYDVKM. This CDR3 comprises 16 residues. CDR3 loop: CASRSLRLGSYNEQFF. In nucleotides, the CDR3 is TGTGCCAGCAGAAGCCTCCGGCTAGGCTCCTACAATGAGCAGTTCTTC.

The chain links TRBV10-3 to TRBJ2-1; D possibly corresponds to TRBD2 (5 bases). Trimming removed 1 base from V and 0 bases from J, with 10 bases in between. The germline gives CDR1 ENHRY, CDR2 SYGVKD. This CDR3 has 16 residues. The CDR3 reads CAISEFGESSYNEQFF. The CDR3 nucleotides are TGTGCCATCAGTGAGTTCGGGGAAAGCTCCTACAATGAGCAGTTCTTC.

Of note for this clonotype: A junction end diverges from the germline sequence, so it may reflect a read error. The chain couples TRBV24-1 to TRBJ1-3; D gene unclear. The CDR3 contains 14 residues. CDR1 and CDR2 (germline): KGHDR, SFDVKD. CDR3 loop: CATSDFNSGNTMYF. DNA for the CDR3: TGTGCCACCAGTGATTTCAACAGTGGGAACACCATGTATTTT.

At least ten counts were recorded for this clonotype. This chain's CDR3 is CASCREGLGNEQFF. The DNA of the CDR3 is TGTGCCAGCTGTCGGGAGGGCCTCGGCAATGAGCAGTTCTTC. The gene calls are TRBV18 and TRBJ2-1; 8 nucleotides agree with TRBD2. Germline V CDR1 and CDR2: KGHSH, LQKENI. The CDR3 contains 14 residues. Germline trimming cut 7 bases from V and 6 bases from J; bases unmatched to any gene: 8.

A few counts support this clonotype. The chain couples TRBV29-1 to TRBJ2-2, with D perhaps matching TRBD2 (5 bases). The CDR3 is 13 residues long. Germline assignment: CDR1 SQVTM and CDR2 ANQGSEA. The V end was cut by 2 bases, the J end by 11 bases, with 15 bases between. The chain's CDR3 is CSVELVLSGELFF. The CDR3, as DNA: TGCAGCGTTGAACTAGTCCTCTCGGGAGAGCTGTTTTTT.

This chain uses TRBV28 with TRBJ2-5; 14 nucleotides align to TRBD2. Germline values: CDR1 MDHEN, CDR2 SYDVKM. Unmatched junction bases numbered 10, after V lost 8 bases and J lost 5 bases. The CDR3 runs to 16 residues. Here the CDR3 DNA reads TGTGCCAGCTCCGGACTAGCGGGAGGTTTAGGGGAGACCCAGTACTTC. Protein sequence: CASSGLAGGLGETQYF.

At least ten counts were recorded for this clonotype. The chain uses TRBV18 and TRBJ2-3, with D perhaps TRBD2 (5 bases). The V gene lost 10 bases and the J gene lost 4 bases, with 12 bases spanning the gap. The CDR3 length is 12 residues. Looked up from germline, CDR1 is KGHSH and CDR2 is LQKENI. The DNA of the CDR3 is TGTGCCACCAATTCGGGATCAGATACGCAGTATTTT. It translates to CATNSGSDTQYF.

This clonotype was observed at least ten times. The chain recombines TRBV6-1 with TRBJ2-3; D unresolved. The germline V gene has CDR1 MNHNS and CDR2 SASEGT. The CDR3 extends over 15 amino acids. V shed 3 bases and J shed 2 bases, with 12 bases lying between them. The DNA for the CDR3 is TGTGCCAGCAGTGAGGGCCAGGTCCCCACAGATACGCAGTATTTT. This sequence encodes CASSEGQVPTDTQYF.

V is TRBV7-9 and J is TRBJ1-5, with 11 bases that match TRBD1. CDR1 and CDR2 from the germline V gene are SEHNR and FQNEAQ (reference sequence). V was pared by 1 base and J by 7 bases, with 3 bases of the junction left unmatched. The CDR3 runs 15 residues. CDR3 in DNA: TGTGCCAGCAGCTTAGGGACAGGGGGCCAACAGCCCCAGCATTTT. Protein: CASSLGTGGQQPQHF.

This clonotype appeared a few times. The rearrangement joins TRBV4-3 to TRBJ2-1, with a weak D call TRBD2 (6 bases). With 1 base removed from V and 9 bases from J, the gap between germline ends came to 16 bases. Germline V CDR1 and CDR2: LGHNA, YSLEER. The length of the CDR3 is 15 residues. CDR3 bases: TGCGCCAGCAGCCAAGTCCCTTCTAGCGTCAGTGAGCAGTTCTTC. Translation gives CASSQVPSSVSEQFF.

V and J are TRBV6-2 or TRBV6-3 and TRBJ2-7, with unresolved D. The CDR3 loop spans 14 amino acids. The V gene's germline CDR1 is MNHEY and CDR2 SVGEGT. V dropped 6 bases and J dropped 3 bases, with 15 bases sitting between them. The CDR3 region is CASRTRRALYEQYF. In nucleotides, the CDR3 is TGTGCCAGCAGAACTCGGAGAGCCCTCTACGAGCAGTACTTC.

This clonotype was found a few times. The chain carries TRBV9 and TRBJ2-3, with 8 bases matching TRBD2. Germline loops: CDR1 SGDLS, CDR2 YYNGEE. This CDR3 comprises 16 residues. J was trimmed by 1 base and V by 1 base; bases with no gene match: 5. The CDR3 reads CASSVYGRAGTDTQYF. CDR3 sequence (DNA): TGTGCCAGCAGCGTATACGGGAGGGCCGGCACAGATACGCAGTATTTT.

This clonotype was seen repeatedly, ten times or more. V and J are TRBV4-2 and TRBJ1-2; a possible D gene is TRBD1 (6 bases). The V and J ends lost 4 bases and 0 bases respectively, with 12 bases between them. This CDR3 is built from 15 residues. CDR1 and CDR2 (germline): LGHNA, YNFKEQ. The DNA of the CDR3 is TGTGCCAGCAGCCCCACAGGGAGTTCTAACTATGGCTACACCTTC. It is translated as CASSPTGSSNYGYTF.

The sample holds many counts of this clonotype. The chain couples TRBV20-1 to TRBJ2-1; 9 bases agree with TRBD1. CDR3 size: 15 residues. CDR1 DFQATT and CDR2 SNEGSKA come from the germline V gene (reference sequence). J was trimmed by 13 bases and V by 0 bases; bases with no gene match: 13. The CDR3 loop reads CSAREWDGDRVGQFF. The DNA for the CDR3 is TGCAGTGCTAGAGAGTGGGACGGGGACAGGGTGGGTCAGTTCTTC.

As for this clonotype: This may arise from a read error, as a much more abundant clone is one base away. The chain carries TRBV30 and TRBJ2-7, with D tentatively TRBD1 or TRBD2 (5 bases each). CDR3 size: 13 residues. Germline V CDR1 and CDR2: GTSNPN, SVGIG (reference sequence). The CDR3 sequence: CARSVRVRGEQYF. CDR3 DNA sequence: TGTGCCCGGAGTGTCAGGGTTCGGGGCGAGCAGTACTTC.

As for this clonotype: This may come from a read error, since a much larger clone is one base off. The chain recombines TRBV6-4 with TRBJ2-7; D uncertain. CDR3 size: 13 residues. The V gene's germline CDR1 is MRHNA and CDR2 SNTAGT. Between the trimmed V and J ends, which lost 2 bases and 7 bases, there was a span of 12 bases. CDR3 residues: CASSDAEHNEQYF. As DNA, the CDR3 is TGTGCCAGCAGTGACGCGGAGCACAATGAGCAGTACTTC.

This clonotype was seen many times. This chain uses TRBV7-8 with TRBJ1-1; D perhaps matches TRBD1 (6 bases). CDR1 is SGHVS, CDR2 FQNEAQ, per germline. This CDR3 is built from 12 residues. Between the trimmed V and J ends, which lost 10 bases and 5 bases, there was a span of 14 bases. The CDR3 DNA sequence: TGTGCCACCATACAGGGTCAAACTGAAGCTTTCTTT. This gives the protein CATIQGQTEAFF. Full variable domain (missing parts from reference TRBV7-8 and TRBJ1-1): GAGVSQSPRYKVAKRGQDVALRCDPISGHVSLFWYQQALGQGPEFLTYFQNEAQLDKSGLPSDRFFAERPEGSVSTLKIQRTQQEDSAVYLCATIQGQTEAFFGQGTRLTVV.

This clonotype was counted at least ten times. The rearrangement joins TRBV27 to TRBJ2-7; 9 bases map to TRBD1. Germline V lookup: CDR1 MNHEY, CDR2 SMNVEV (reference sequence). J was trimmed by 4 bases and V by 4 bases; bases with no gene match: 2. The CDR3 spans 13 residues. The CDR3 loop reads CASSWGTGYEQYF. DNA of the CDR3: TGTGCCAGCAGTTGGGGGACAGGGTACGAGCAGTACTTC.